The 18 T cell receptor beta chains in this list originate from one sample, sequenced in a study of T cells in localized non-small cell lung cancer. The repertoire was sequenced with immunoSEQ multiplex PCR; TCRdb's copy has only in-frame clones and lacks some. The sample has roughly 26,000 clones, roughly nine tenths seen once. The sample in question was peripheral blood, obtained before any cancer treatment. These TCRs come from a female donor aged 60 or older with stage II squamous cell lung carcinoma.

In DNA, the CDR3 is TGTGCCAGCTCGAAGGAGGGGGTCAATGAGCAGTTCTTC. Protein sequence: CASSKEGVNEQFF. The gene calls are TRBV18 and TRBJ2-1; tentatively, D is TRBD1 or TRBD2 (6 bases each). This CDR3 has 13 residues. The V end lost 6 bases, the J end lost 6 bases, and 12 bases lay between the germline ends. Germline V gives CDR1 KGHSH, CDR2 LQKENI.

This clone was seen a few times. The chain's CDR3 is CASSWVTTEAFF. The CDR3 bases are TGTGCCAGCAGCTGGGTGACCACTGAAGCTTTCTTT. This chain connects TRBV7-9 to TRBJ1-1; D unresolved. Germline CDR1 reads SEHNR; CDR2 reads FQNEAQ (reference sequence). The CDR3 totals 12 residues. V was pared by 4 bases and J by 4 bases, with 7 bases between.

CDR3 loop: CAISESGGTYNEQFF. The CDR3 region has the DNA TGTGCCATCAGTGAGTCGGGAGGGACCTACAATGAGCAGTTCTTC. V usage is TRBV10-3 and J usage is TRBJ2-1, with 7 positions matching TRBD2. Germline V gene sequence: CDR1 ENHRY, CDR2 SYGVKD. The CDR3 length is 15 residues. V lost 0 bases to trimming and J lost 2 bases; unmatched junction nucleotides: 1.

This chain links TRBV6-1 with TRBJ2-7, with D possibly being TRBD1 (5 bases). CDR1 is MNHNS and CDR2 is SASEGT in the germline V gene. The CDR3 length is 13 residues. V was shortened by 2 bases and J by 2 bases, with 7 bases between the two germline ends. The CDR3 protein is CASSESGTYEQYF. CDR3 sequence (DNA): TGTGCCAGCAGTGAATCAGGGACCTACGAGCAGTACTTC.

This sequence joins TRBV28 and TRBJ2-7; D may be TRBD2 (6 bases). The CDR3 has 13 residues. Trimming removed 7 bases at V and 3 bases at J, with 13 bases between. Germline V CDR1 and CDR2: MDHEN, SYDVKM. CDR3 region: CASIPGGNYEQYF. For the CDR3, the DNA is TGTGCCAGCATCCCCGGCGGGAACTACGAGCAGTACTTC.

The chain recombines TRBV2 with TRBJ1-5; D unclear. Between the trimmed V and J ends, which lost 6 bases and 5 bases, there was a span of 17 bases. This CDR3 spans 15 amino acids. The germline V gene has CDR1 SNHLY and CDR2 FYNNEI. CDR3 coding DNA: TGTGCCAGCAGCATGGAACTAGTGGCCGATCAGCCCCAGCATTTT. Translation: CASSMELVADQPQHF.

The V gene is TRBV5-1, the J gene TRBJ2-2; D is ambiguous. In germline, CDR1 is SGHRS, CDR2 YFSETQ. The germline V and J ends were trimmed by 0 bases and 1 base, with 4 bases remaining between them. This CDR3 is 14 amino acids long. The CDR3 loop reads CASSLGGNTGELFF. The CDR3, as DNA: TGCGCCAGCAGCTTGGGAGGGAACACCGGGGAGCTGTTTTTT.

The CDR3 bases are TGCAGTGCGGGCAGGGGGGACGAGCAGTACTTC. This encodes CSAGRGDEQYF. V usage is TRBV20-1 and J usage is TRBJ2-7; D perhaps matches TRBD1 (7 bases). Germline CDR1 is DFQATT and CDR2 is SNEGSKA (reference sequence). The CDR3 is 11 amino acids. The V gene lost 6 bases and the J gene lost 5 bases, with 11 bases spanning the gap.

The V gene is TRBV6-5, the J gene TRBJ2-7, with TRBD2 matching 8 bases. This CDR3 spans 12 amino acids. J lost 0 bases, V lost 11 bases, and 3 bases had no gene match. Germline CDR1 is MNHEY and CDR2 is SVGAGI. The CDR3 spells CAHSGSSYEQYF. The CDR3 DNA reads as TGTGCCCACAGCGGGAGCTCCTACGAGCAGTACTTC.

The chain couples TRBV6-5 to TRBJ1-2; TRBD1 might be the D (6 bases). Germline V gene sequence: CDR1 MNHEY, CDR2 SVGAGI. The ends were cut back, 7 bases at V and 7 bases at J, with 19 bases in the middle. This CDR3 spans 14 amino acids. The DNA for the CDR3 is TGTGCCAGCACCCAAGGGGGGTCGACCTTTGGCTACACCTTC. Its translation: CASTQGGSTFGYTF.

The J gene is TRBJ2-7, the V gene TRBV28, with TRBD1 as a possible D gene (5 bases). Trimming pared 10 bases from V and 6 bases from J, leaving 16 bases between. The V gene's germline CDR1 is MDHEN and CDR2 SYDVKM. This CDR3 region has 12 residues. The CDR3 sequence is CATWLGQGEQYF. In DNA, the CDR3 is TGTGCCACCTGGTTGGGGCAGGGCGAGCAGTACTTC.

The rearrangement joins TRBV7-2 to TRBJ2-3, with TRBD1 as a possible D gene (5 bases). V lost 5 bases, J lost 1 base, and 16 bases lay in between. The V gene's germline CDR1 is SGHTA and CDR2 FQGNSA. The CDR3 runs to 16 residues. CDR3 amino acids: CASSLQGVLGTDTQYF. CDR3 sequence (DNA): TGTGCCAGCAGCCTCCAAGGGGTGTTGGGCACAGATACGCAGTATTTT.

CDR3 loop: CASSWDRGYEQYF. The CDR3 DNA is TGTGCCAGCAGCTGGGACAGGGGTTACGAGCAGTACTTC. This chain connects TRBV7-2 to TRBJ2-7; 10 bases agree with TRBD1. The ends lost 4 bases at V and 4 bases at J; junction bases unmatched: 1. The CDR3 length is 13 residues. Germline-derived CDR1 and CDR2 are SGHTA and FQGNSA.

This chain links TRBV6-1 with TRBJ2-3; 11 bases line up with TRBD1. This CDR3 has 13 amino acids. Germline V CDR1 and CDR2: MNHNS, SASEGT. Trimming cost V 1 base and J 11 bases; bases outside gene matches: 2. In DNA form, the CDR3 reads TGTGCCAGCAGTGAAGTGGGGACAGGGGGGCAGTATTTT. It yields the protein CASSEVGTGGQYF.

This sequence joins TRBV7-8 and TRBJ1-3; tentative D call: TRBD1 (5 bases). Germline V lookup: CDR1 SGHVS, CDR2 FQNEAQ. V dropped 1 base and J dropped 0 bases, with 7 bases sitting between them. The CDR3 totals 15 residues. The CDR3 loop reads CASSLVGGSGNTIYF. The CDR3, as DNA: TGTGCCAGCAGCTTAGTGGGGGGCTCTGGAAACACCATATATTTT.

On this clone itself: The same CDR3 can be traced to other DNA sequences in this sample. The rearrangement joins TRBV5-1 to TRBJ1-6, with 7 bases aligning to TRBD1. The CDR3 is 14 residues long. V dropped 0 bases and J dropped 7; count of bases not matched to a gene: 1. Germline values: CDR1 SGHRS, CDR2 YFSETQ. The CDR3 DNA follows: TGCGCCAGCAGCTTGGGACAGGGAAATTCACCCCTCCACTTT. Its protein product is CASSLGQGNSPLHF.

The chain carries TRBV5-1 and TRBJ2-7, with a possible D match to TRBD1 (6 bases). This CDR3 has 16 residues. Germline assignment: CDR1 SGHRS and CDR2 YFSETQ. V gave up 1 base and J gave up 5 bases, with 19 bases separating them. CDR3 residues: CASSLIPQGKFDEQYF. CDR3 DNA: TGCGCCAGCAGCTTGATCCCCCAGGGGAAGTTCGACGAGCAGTACTTC.

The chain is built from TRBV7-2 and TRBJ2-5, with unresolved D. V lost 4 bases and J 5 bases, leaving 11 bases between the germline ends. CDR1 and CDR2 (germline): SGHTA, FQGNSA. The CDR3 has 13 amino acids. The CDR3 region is CASSSTTTETQYF. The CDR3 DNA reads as TGTGCCAGCAGCTCGACCACGACGGAGACCCAGTACTTC.